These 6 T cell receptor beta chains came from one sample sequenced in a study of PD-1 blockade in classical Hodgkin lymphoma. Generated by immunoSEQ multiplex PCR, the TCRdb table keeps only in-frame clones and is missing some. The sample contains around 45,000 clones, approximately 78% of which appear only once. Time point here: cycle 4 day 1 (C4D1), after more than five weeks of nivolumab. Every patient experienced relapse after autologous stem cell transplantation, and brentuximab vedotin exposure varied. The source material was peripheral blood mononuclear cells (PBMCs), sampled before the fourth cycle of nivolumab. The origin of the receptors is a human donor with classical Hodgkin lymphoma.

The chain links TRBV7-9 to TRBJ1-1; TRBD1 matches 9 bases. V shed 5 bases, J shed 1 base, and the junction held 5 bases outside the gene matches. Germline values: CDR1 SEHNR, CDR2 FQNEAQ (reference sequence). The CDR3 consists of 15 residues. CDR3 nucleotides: TGTGCCAGCAGCCCTGGGACAGGGAGGAACACTGAAGCTTTCTTT. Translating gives CASSPGTGRNTEAFF. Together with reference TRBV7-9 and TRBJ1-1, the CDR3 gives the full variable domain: DTGVSQNPRHKITKRGQNVTFRCDPISEHNRLYWYRQTLGQGPEFLTYFQNEAQLEKSRLLSDRFSAERPKGSFSTLEIQRTEQGDSAMYLCASSPGTGRNTEAFFGQGTRLTVV.

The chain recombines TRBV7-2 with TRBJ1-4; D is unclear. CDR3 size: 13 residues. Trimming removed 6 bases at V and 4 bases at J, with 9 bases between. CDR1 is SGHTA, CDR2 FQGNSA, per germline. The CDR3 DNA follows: TGTGCCAGCAGGCCGCCGGTTAATGAAAAACTGTTTTTT. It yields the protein CASRPPVNEKLFF.

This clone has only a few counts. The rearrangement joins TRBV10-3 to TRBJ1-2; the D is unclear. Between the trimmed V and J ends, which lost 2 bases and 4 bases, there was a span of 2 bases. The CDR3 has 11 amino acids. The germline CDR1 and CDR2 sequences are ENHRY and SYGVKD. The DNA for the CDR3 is TGTGCCATCAGTGAGACCTATGGCTACACCTTC. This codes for CAISETYGYTF.

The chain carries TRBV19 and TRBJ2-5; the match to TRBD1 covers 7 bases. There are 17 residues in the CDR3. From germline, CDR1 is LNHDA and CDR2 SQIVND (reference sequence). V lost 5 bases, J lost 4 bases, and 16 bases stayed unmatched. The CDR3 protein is CASSPMTGKEVAETQYF. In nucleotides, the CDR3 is TGTGCCAGTAGTCCGATGACAGGGAAGGAGGTGGCAGAGACCCAGTACTTC.

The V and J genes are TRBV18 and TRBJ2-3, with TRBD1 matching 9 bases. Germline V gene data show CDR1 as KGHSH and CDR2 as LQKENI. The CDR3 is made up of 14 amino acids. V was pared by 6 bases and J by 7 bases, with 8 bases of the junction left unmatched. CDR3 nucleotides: TGTGCCAGCTCCGGGACAGGGCTACGAAATACGCAGTATTTT. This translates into CASSGTGLRNTQYF.

CDR3 DNA sequence: TGTGCCAGCCTGAAGGGACTACAAGAGACCCAGTACTTC. This encodes CASLKGLQETQYF. The V call is TRBV18, the J call TRBJ2-5; 7 bases match TRBD2. J was trimmed by 2 bases and V by 8 bases; bases with no gene match: 5. Germline V gene sequence: CDR1 KGHSH, CDR2 LQKENI. This CDR3 region has 13 residues.